This TCR beta chain is from a study of shared clonotypes between healthy human individuals. Study-level information: Donors had three CD4 naive, three CD4 memory, two CD8 naive and one CD8 memory plate apiece. Overall study findings and caveats: The genetic and exposure-history diversity represented was limited by few donors.

In regard to this clone: Its specificity is not known.

Profiling relied on immunoSEQ multiplex PCR, and the TCRdb table lists in-frame clones only, not all of them. The sample includes around 690,000 clones, 90% of them seen just once. V lost 1 base and J lost 7, with 16 bases in between. CDR3 length: 16 amino acids. Germline lookup yields CDR1 MDHEN and CDR2 SYDVKM. V usage is TRBV28 and J usage is TRBJ2-2; D possibly uses TRBD1 or TRBD2 (6 bases each). The clonotype comes from a young man in good health. Some clones in this sample may be carry-over from other donors' samples. Material for sequencing was memory CD8+ T cells from PBMCs. The subset was: CD45RO+ cells pooled with CCR7-negative TemRA cells. CDR3: CASSLYRGTLGGELFF. The CDR3 region has the DNA TGTGCCAGCAGTTTATATCGGGGGACACTTGGCGGGGAGCTGTTTTTT.